This TCR beta chain stems from a study of cytomegalovirus exposure and HLA in healthy donors. About the study: Unique TCR beta sequences numbering about 100 million came from about 179 million T cells in an earlier analysis.

At the time of sampling, donors were nominally healthy, though unrecorded immune exposures were likely. In the PCR, 60 Vbeta and 13 Jbeta primers were used. Assay: immunoSEQ multiplex PCR; the TCRdb copy retains only in-frame clones and omits some. The sample lists tens of thousands of clones; about three quarters were seen once. The V and J ends lost 1 base and 5 bases, in that order; junction bases with no gene match: 9. The CDR3 extends over 17 amino acids. The germline V gene encodes CDR1 SGHDN and CDR2 FVKESK. The study's findings and limits: Reports indicate that TCR beta sequences accurately predicted the HLA-A and HLA-B alleles of most subjects.

In the case of this clone: Its antigen is unknown.

This clonotype was sampled from a woman between 40 and 55 years old in good health and CMV-seropositive. The chain employs TRBV14 and TRBJ2-5; 11 positions match TRBD2. The sample was PBMCs. The CDR3 nucleotides are TGTGCCAGCAGCCAAGGTTCGGCGGCTAGCGGGAGGGAGACCCAGTACTTC. It codes for CASSQGSAASGRETQYF. The full variable domain, its missing parts supplied by reference TRBV14 and TRBJ2-5, is EAGVTQFPSHSVIEKGQTVTLRCDPISGHDNLYWYRRVMGKEIKFLLHFVKESKQDESGMPNNRFLAERTGGTYSTLKVQPAELEDSGVYFCASSQGSAASGRETQYFGPGTRLLVL.